Following are 4 T cell receptor beta chains from one sample sequenced in a study of T cell repertoires in cytomegalovirus infection. Via MiXCR, TCRdb re-called the reads, giving one row per CDR3 protein. The data hold some 150,000 distinct CDR3 sequences, with around 22% observed a single time. Sequences were obtained from PBMCs. The receptor source for this set is a human donor in good health (CMV status not recorded). Some clones in this sample may be carry-over from other donors' samples.

This clonotype was recorded at least ten times. The chain couples TRBV28 to TRBJ2-7; D gene uncertain. Deletions cut 6 bases from V and 2 bases from J, with 14 bases between. Looked up from germline, CDR1 is MDHEN and CDR2 is SYDVKM. The CDR3 contains 14 residues. Here the CDR3 reads CASSRPGDTYEQYF. The CDR3 DNA reads as TGTGCCAGCAGCCGCCCCGGTGACACCTACGAGCAGTACTTC.

This clonotype was detected a few times. The gene calls are TRBV6-2 or TRBV6-3 and TRBJ2-1; the D gene is possibly TRBD1 (6 bases). Germline V gene lookup returns CDR1 MNHEY and CDR2 SVGEGT. The V and J ends lost 6 bases and 7 bases respectively, with 22 bases between them. The length of the CDR3 is 16 residues. The CDR3, as DNA: TGTGCCAGCAGCCCAGGGGAGCGGACTTCTAAAAATGAGCAGTTCTTC. As protein: CASSPGERTSKNEQFF.

The chain is built from TRBV20-1 and TRBJ2-7, with TRBD1 matching over 11 bases. Germline-derived CDR1 and CDR2 are DFQATT and SNEGSKA (reference sequence). The CDR3 spans 16 residues. The V gene end was trimmed by 3 bases and the J gene end by 7 bases; junction bases not matched to a gene: 14. The CDR3 DNA reads as TGCAGTGCTAGCGTCATTACCGGGACAGGGGGATGGGAGCAGTACTTC. Residues: CSASVITGTGGWEQYF.

The sample holds many counts of this clonotype. The J gene is TRBJ2-7, the V gene TRBV5-4, with D possibly TRBD1 on 6 matching bases. This CDR3 is built from 14 residues. The V and J ends lost 4 bases and 0 bases respectively, with 11 bases between them. The V gene's germline CDR1 is SGHNT and CDR2 YYREEE (reference sequence). The CDR3 loop is CASSVTGFSYEQYF. DNA of the CDR3: TGTGCCAGCAGCGTCACAGGGTTCTCCTACGAGCAGTACTTC.